A selection of T cell receptor beta chains follows, all from one sample in a study of T cell clones after liver transplantation. Some clones are missing from TCRdb's copy, which holds only in-frame ones; the method was immunoSEQ multiplex PCR. Of 6,500 to 8,000 clones listed, roughly 74% were seen once; the top ten hold around 24%. The specimen was CD8+ T cells from blood, collected before liver transplant. The receptor source for this set is a human donor who received a liver transplant. CDR3s include the opening cysteine and the closing phenylalanine or tryptophan. A D gene is named only where the DNA matches it firmly. For some rows the clone size is stated as once, few or many, or as a class when expanded; others skip it.

size: once; V: TRBV6-5; D: NA; J: TRBJ1-1; CDR3: CASSPSSLGDLEAFF; DNA: TGTGCCAGCAGTCCCTCCTCTTTAGGGGATCTTGAAGCTTTCTTT
size: NA; V: TRBV4-1; D: TRBD2; J: TRBJ2-3; CDR3: CASSPLPGGATDTQYF; DNA: TGCGCCAGCAGCCCCCTGCCCGGGGGGGCCACAGATACGCAGTATTTT
size: NA; V: TRBV2; D: TRBD1; J: TRBJ2-7; CDR3: CASSVGPGTGWHEQYF; DNA: TGTGCCAGCAGTGTTGGCCCCGGGACAGGGTGGCACGAGCAGTACTTC
size: NA; V: TRBV19; D: NA; J: TRBJ1-5; CDR3: CASMYGNQPQHF; DNA: TGTGCCAGTATGTATGGGAATCAGCCCCAGCATTTT
size: few; V: TRBV19; D: TRBD1; J: TRBJ1-1; CDR3: CASVETGAAEAFF; DNA: TGTGCCAGTGTAGAGACAGGGGCGGCTGAAGCTTTCTTT
size: NA; V: TRBV27; D: NA; J: TRBJ1-2; CDR3: CASSSGLLYGYTF; DNA: TGTGCCAGCAGTTCGGGACTGCTCTATGGCTACACCTTC
size: medium-sized; V: TRBV6-4; D: TRBD2; J: TRBJ2-3; CDR3: CASSDTSGGTDTQYF; DNA: TGTGCCAGCAGTGACACTAGCGGGGGCACAGATACGCAGTATTTT
size: NA; V: TRBV28; D: TRBD1; J: TRBJ2-1; CDR3: CATSLAGGLFNEQFF; DNA: TGTGCCACCTCCCTAGCAGGGGGTTTGTTCAATGAGCAGTTCTTC
size: NA; V: TRBV27; D: TRBD1; J: TRBJ1-1; CDR3: CASSPRWERGRTEAFF; DNA: TGTGCCAGCAGTCCGCGTTGGGAAAGGGGGCGGACTGAAGCTTTCTTT
size: large; V: TRBV25-1; D: NA; J: TRBJ1-1; CDR3: CATRHLNTEAFF; DNA: TGTGCCACCAGGCACCTGAACACTGAAGCTTTCTTT
size: NA; V: TRBV2; D: NA; J: TRBJ1-1; CDR3: CASQLYSREAFF; DNA: TGTGCCAGCCAATTGTACAGCCGGGAAGCTTTCTTT
size: NA; V: TRBV11-2; D: TRBD1; J: TRBJ1-2; CDR3: CASSPQTGTGENYGYTF; DNA: TGTGCCAGCAGCCCCCAAACCGGGACAGGGGAAAACTATGGCTACACCTTC
size: NA; V: TRBV6-1; D: NA; J: TRBJ1-2; CDR3: CASSHEEFSRYGYTF; DNA: TGTGCCAGCAGCCACGAGGAATTCTCTCGCTATGGCTACACCTTC
size: NA; V: TRBV25-1; D: NA; J: TRBJ1-6; CDR3: CASSATLSSYNSPLHF; DNA: TGTGCCAGCAGTGCCACCCTCTCCAGTTATAATTCACCCCTCCACTTT
size: NA; V: TRBV7-8; D: NA; J: TRBJ1-2; CDR3: CASSLERQRDGYTF; DNA: TGTGCCAGCAGCTTAGAGAGACAGAGAGATGGCTACACCTTC
size: NA; V: TRBV7-8; D: TRBD2; J: TRBJ2-5; CDR3: CASSLGTSQETQYF; DNA: TGTGCCAGCAGCTTAGGGACTAGCCAAGAGACCCAGTACTTC
size: NA; V: TRBV28; D: NA; J: TRBJ2-5; CDR3: CASSFILFRGGYQETQYF; DNA: TGTGCCAGCAGTTTTATATTGTTTAGGGGGGGATACCAAGAGACCCAGTACTTC
size: NA; V: TRBV2; D: TRBD1; J: TRBJ1-2; CDR3: CASSVGAGQGIVWGGYTF; DNA: TGTGCCAGCAGTGTTGGAGCGGGACAGGGAATCGTTTGGGGTGGCTACACCTTC
size: once; V: TRBV7-9; D: TRBD2; J: TRBJ2-3; CDR3: CASSLVIASGTDTQYF; DNA: TGTGCCAGCAGCTTAGTTATTGCTAGCGGGACAGATACGCAGTATTTT
size: few; V: TRBV7-9; D: NA; J: TRBJ1-2; CDR3: CASSLATANYGYTF; DNA: TGTGCCAGCAGCCTCGCTACGGCTAACTATGGCTACACCTTC
size: once; V: TRBV4-3; D: NA; J: TRBJ2-1; CDR3: CASSLNRVSYNEQFF; DNA: TGCGCCAGCAGCCTTAACCGGGTCTCCTACAATGAGCAGTTCTTC
size: NA; V: TRBV7-8; D: TRBD2; J: TRBJ2-5; CDR3: CASSFLGGGGETQYF; DNA: TGTGCCAGCAGCTTCCTTGGGGGGGGAGGGGAGACCCAGTACTTC
size: NA; V: TRBV28; D: NA; J: TRBJ2-1; CDR3: CASSPQGQVYNEQFF; DNA: TGTGCCAGCAGTCCCCAAGGGCAGGTGTACAATGAGCAGTTCTTC
size: once; V: TRBV12-5; D: NA; J: TRBJ1-1; CDR3: CASGKPGDTEAFF; DNA: TGTGCTAGTGGTAAACCAGGGGACACTGAAGCTTTCTTT
size: NA; V: TRBV28; D: NA; J: TRBJ2-7; CDR3: CASSLYDGPSYEQYF; DNA: TGTGCCAGCAGTTTATACGATGGTCCGTCCTACGAGCAGTACTTC
size: NA; V: TRBV29-1; D: NA; J: TRBJ2-1; CDR3: CSVPLTNQNEQFF; DNA: TGCAGCGTCCCCCTGACCAACCAGAATGAGCAGTTCTTC
size: NA; V: TRBV9; D: NA; J: TRBJ2-3; CDR3: CASQGGVSTDTQYF; DNA: TGTGCCAGCCAAGGAGGGGTGTCCACAGATACGCAGTATTTT
size: few; V: TRBV11-2; D: NA; J: TRBJ2-4; CDR3: CASSLVGGSLAKNIQYF; DNA: TGTGCCAGCAGCTTAGTTGGCGGAAGCCTAGCCAAAAACATTCAGTACTTC